One and the same sample provided the 16 T cell receptor beta chains below, sequenced in a study of blood T cells in healthy people across ages. The authors ran a second PCR of about 6 to 11 cycles using a sample-barcoded 5' primer and a J-beta primer mix. Via MiXCR, TCRdb re-called the 5' RACE reads, giving one row per CDR3 protein. This table has approximately 1,000,000 distinct CDR3 sequences, around 43% appearing once. Sequenced material: blood. The origin of the receptors is a woman aged 55-69 years in good health.

The gene calls are TRBV7-3 and TRBJ2-5; 7 bases are shared with TRBD2. Trimming at V came to 5 bases and at J to 5 bases, leaving 11 bases not matched to a gene. This CDR3 spans 15 amino acids. Germline V lookup: CDR1 SGHTA, CDR2 FQGTGA. CDR3 DNA sequence: TGTGCCAGCAGCCAGCAAGCGGGGTTGGGGGAGACCCAGTACTTC. This codes for CASSQQAGLGETQYF.

In this sample, this clonotype turned up a few times. The chain carries TRBV20-1 and TRBJ2-3; D is tentatively TRBD1 or TRBD2 (5 bases each). The CDR3 runs 13 residues. Germline V gives CDR1 DFQATT, CDR2 SNEGSKA (reference sequence). Trimming shortened V by 5 bases and J by 1 base, and 10 bases separated the two germline ends. DNA for the CDR3: TGCAGTGCTCGAGGGACCGGCACAGATACGCAGTATTTT. Translated: CSARGTGTDTQYF.

This clonotype was picked up a small number of times. V usage is TRBV20-1 and J usage is TRBJ1-2; D gene unclear. Germline V gene sequence: CDR1 DFQATT, CDR2 SNEGSKA (reference sequence). The CDR3 totals 15 residues. V lost 0 bases and J lost 4, with 15 bases in between. CDR3 coding DNA: TGCAGTGCTAGAGATTTGAGAAAGGAGGCCTATGGCTACACCTTC. Protein product: CSARDLRKEAYGYTF.

This rearrangement joins TRBV11-3 to TRBJ2-1; 13 nucleotides match TRBD2. CDR1 and CDR2 (germline): SGHNT, YENEEA. The CDR3 is 17 residues long. J lost 2 bases, V lost 5 bases, and 6 bases had no gene match. The CDR3 protein is CASSAGLAGATYNEQFF. CDR3 DNA sequence: TGTGCCAGCAGCGCCGGACTAGCGGGAGCTACCTACAATGAGCAGTTCTTC.

The chain employs TRBV14 and TRBJ2-7; maybe TRBD2 (6 bases). Germline CDR1 SGHDN, CDR2 FVKESK. The ends were cut back, 4 bases at V and 3 bases at J, with 13 bases in the middle. The CDR3 loop spans 14 amino acids. The CDR3 DNA reads as TGTGCCAGCAGCCGGGGCGGGGTGAACTACGAGCAGTACTTC. Its translation: CASSRGGVNYEQYF.

This sequence joins TRBV24-1 and TRBJ1-1; no reliable D call. V lost 3 bases and J lost 10, with 14 bases in between. CDR3 length: 13 amino acids. Looked up from germline, CDR1 is KGHDR and CDR2 is SFDVKD. The CDR3 reads CATSDRLNRGAFF. Written as DNA, the CDR3 is TGTGCCACCAGTGATCGGTTGAATCGTGGAGCTTTCTTT.

This chain uses TRBV11-2 with TRBJ2-1; TRBD1 matches at 8 bases. The germline V gene encodes CDR1 SGHAT and CDR2 FQNNGV. The junction had 9 bases not matched to a gene; V was cut back by 0 bases and J by 2 bases. The CDR3 length is 18 residues. The CDR3 DNA is TGTGCCAGCAGCTTAGAGGGTAGAAGGACAGGGACCTACAATGAGCAGTTCTTC. This encodes CASSLEGRRTGTYNEQFF.

This clonotype occurred a few times. The chain combines TRBV7-9 with TRBJ1-2; D is ambiguous. CDR1 is SEHNR and CDR2 is FQNEAQ in the germline V gene (reference sequence). The ends were cut back, 5 bases at V and 8 bases at J, with 12 bases in the middle. This CDR3 has 12 residues. The CDR3 loop reads CASSIVLGGYTF. The CDR3 DNA is TGTGCCAGCAGCATAGTTCTCGGCGGCTACACCTTC.

This clonotype was counted between two and nine times. The rearrangement joins TRBV5-5 to TRBJ2-1; 7 bases agree with TRBD2. With V trimmed by 1 base and J by 13 bases, 8 bases remained unmatched. Germline-derived CDR1 and CDR2 are SGHKS and YYEKEE (reference sequence). The CDR3 is 13 amino acids. CDR3: CASSLITGGLQFF. The CDR3 region has the DNA TGTGCCAGCAGCTTGATTACGGGAGGACTCCAGTTCTTC.

J is TRBJ2-2 and V is TRBV4-2; 9 positions match TRBD2. V dropped 0 bases and J dropped 2; count of bases not matched to a gene: 7. This CDR3 contains 18 residues. Looked up from germline, CDR1 is LGHNA and CDR2 is YNFKEQ. The DNA of the CDR3 is TGTGCCAGCAGCCAAGAACTCCTAGCGGGACCTAACACCGGGGAGCTGTTTTTT. Translated, it gives CASSQELLAGPNTGELFF.

This clonotype showed up just once. The rearrangement uses TRBV7-9 and TRBJ2-3, with TRBD2 identical over 7 bases. This CDR3 spans 15 amino acids. CDR1 and CDR2 from the germline V gene are SEHNR and FQNEAQ (reference sequence). V dropped 7 bases and J dropped 0; count of bases not matched to a gene: 7. The CDR3 nucleotides are TGTGCCAGCACCCCCTTTAGCGGGAGCACAGATACGCAGTATTTT. Protein: CASTPFSGSTDTQYF.

The chain carries TRBV24-1 and TRBJ2-1; D call uncertain. The CDR3 length is 12 residues. Trimming took off 6 bases at V and 9 bases at J, with 11 bases between the two ends. In germline, CDR1 is KGHDR, CDR2 SFDVKD. The CDR3 reads CATSRESSEQFF. As DNA, the CDR3 is TGTGCCACCAGTCGCGAGAGCAGTGAGCAGTTCTTC.

The chain uses TRBV19 and TRBJ1-5; D gene ambiguous. The V gene's germline CDR1 is LNHDA and CDR2 SQIVND (reference sequence). The CDR3 runs to 14 residues. Trimming stripped 9 bases from V and 0 bases from J, with 12 bases between. The CDR3 DNA sequence: TGTGCCAGCCGAGCCGGCGATAGCAATCAGCCCCAGCATTTT. Translating it yields CASRAGDSNQPQHF.

V is TRBV4-1 and J is TRBJ2-3; possibly TRBD1 or TRBD2 for D (7 bases each). The CDR3 consists of 16 residues. Per the germline V gene, CDR1 is MGHRA and CDR2 is YSYEKL. V was cut by 1 base and J by 3 bases, with 14 bases left in between. CDR3 sequence: CASSQVGRGRTDTQYF. The CDR3 DNA reads TGCGCCAGCAGCCAAGTAGGGAGGGGGCGTACAGATACGCAGTATTTT.

The chain combines TRBV28 with TRBJ2-7; perhaps TRBD2 as D (6 bases). CDR3 length equals 14 residues. Between the trimmed V and J ends, which lost 7 bases and 1 base, there was a span of 14 bases. Germline CDR1 reads MDHEN; CDR2 reads SYDVKM. DNA for the CDR3: TGTGCCAGCACTTCTACTGGGACTTCCTACGAGCAGTACTTC. Translating gives CASTSTGTSYEQYF.

This clonotype has more than one count but fewer than ten. The V call is TRBV5-1, the J call TRBJ2-7; maybe TRBD2 (7 bases). The CDR3 totals 16 residues. Between the trimmed V and J ends, which lost 3 bases and 1 base, there was a span of 17 bases. Germline V lookup: CDR1 SGHRS, CDR2 YFSETQ. CDR3 DNA: TGCGCCAGCAGCTCATCCGGGGGGCTAAAATCCTACGAGCAGTACTTC. Translating it yields CASSSSGGLKSYEQYF.